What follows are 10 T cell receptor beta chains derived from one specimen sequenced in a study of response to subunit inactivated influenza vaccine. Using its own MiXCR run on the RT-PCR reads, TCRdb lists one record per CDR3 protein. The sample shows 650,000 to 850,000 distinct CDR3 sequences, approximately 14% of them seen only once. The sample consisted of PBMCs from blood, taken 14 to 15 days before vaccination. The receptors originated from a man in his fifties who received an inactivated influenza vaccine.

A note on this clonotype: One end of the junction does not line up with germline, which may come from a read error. The DNA of the CDR3 is TGCATTGCTAGCGGGAGGGCAGCCCGGAACACTGAAGCTTTCTTT. It yields the protein CIASGRAARNTEAFF. The chain recombines TRBV20-1 with TRBJ1-1; no reliable D call. The CDR3 covers 15 residues. Germline V gene sequence: CDR1 DFQATT, CDR2 SNEGSKA (reference sequence).

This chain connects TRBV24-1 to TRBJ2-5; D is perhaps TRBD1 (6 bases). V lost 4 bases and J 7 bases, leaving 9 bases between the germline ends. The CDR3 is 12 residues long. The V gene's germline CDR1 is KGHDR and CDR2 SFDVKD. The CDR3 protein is CATSDGQRTQYF. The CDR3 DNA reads TGTGCCACCAGTGACGGACAGCGGACCCAGTACTTC.

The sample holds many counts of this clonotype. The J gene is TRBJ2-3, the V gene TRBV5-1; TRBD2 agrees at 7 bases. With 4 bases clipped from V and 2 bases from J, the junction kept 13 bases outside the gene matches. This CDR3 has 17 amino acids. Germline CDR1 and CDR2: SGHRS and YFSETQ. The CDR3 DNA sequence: TGCGCCAGCAGCCTAGAAGGAGCGGGACGATCCACAGATACGCAGTATTTT. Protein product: CASSLEGAGRSTDTQYF.

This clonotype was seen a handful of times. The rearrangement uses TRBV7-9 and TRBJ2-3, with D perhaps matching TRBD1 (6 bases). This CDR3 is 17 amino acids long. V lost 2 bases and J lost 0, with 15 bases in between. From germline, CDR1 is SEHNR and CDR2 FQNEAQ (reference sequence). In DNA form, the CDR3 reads TGTGCCAGCAGCTTAATGGGGACACTCCTTAGCACAGATACGCAGTATTTT. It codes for CASSLMGTLLSTDTQYF.

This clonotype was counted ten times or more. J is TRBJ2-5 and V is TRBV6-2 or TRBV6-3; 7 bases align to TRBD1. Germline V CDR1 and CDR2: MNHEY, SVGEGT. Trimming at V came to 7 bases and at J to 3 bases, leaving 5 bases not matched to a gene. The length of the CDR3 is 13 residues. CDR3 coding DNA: TGTGCCAGCAATGACAGGGCTGAAGAGACCCAGTACTTC. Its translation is CASNDRAEETQYF.

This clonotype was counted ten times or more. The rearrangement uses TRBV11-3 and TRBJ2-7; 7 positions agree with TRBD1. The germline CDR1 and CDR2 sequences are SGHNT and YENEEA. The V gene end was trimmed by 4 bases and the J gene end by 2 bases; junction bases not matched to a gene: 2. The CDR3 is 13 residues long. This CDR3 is CASSSGQTYEQYF. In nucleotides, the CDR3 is TGTGCCAGCAGCTCGGGACAGACCTACGAGCAGTACTTC.

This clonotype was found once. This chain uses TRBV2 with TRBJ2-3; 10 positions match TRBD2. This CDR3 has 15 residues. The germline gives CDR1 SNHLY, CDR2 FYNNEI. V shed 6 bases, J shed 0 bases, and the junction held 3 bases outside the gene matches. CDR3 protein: CASSELAGSTDTQYF. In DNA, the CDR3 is TGTGCCAGCAGCGAACTAGCGGGAAGCACAGATACGCAGTATTTT.

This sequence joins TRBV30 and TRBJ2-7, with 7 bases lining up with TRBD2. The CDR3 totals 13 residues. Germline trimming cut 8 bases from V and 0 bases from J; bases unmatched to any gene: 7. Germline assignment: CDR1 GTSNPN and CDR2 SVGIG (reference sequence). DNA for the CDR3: TGTGCCCTCCTGGGACTAAGCTCCTACGAGCAGTACTTC. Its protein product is CALLGLSSYEQYF.

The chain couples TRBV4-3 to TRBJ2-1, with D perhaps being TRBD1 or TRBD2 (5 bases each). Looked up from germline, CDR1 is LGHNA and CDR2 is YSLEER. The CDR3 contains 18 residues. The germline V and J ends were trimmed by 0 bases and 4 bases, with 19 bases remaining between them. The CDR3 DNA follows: TGCGCCAGCAGCCAAGATTTGATTCTTGGGACCGAATACAATGAGCAGTTCTTC. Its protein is CASSQDLILGTEYNEQFF.

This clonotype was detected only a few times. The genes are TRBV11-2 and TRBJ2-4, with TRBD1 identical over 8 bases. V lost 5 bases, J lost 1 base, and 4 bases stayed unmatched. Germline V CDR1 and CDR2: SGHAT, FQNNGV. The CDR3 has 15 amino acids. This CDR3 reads CASSQNRGAKNIQYF. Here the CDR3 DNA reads TGTGCCAGCAGCCAAAACAGGGGGGCCAAAAACATTCAGTACTTC.